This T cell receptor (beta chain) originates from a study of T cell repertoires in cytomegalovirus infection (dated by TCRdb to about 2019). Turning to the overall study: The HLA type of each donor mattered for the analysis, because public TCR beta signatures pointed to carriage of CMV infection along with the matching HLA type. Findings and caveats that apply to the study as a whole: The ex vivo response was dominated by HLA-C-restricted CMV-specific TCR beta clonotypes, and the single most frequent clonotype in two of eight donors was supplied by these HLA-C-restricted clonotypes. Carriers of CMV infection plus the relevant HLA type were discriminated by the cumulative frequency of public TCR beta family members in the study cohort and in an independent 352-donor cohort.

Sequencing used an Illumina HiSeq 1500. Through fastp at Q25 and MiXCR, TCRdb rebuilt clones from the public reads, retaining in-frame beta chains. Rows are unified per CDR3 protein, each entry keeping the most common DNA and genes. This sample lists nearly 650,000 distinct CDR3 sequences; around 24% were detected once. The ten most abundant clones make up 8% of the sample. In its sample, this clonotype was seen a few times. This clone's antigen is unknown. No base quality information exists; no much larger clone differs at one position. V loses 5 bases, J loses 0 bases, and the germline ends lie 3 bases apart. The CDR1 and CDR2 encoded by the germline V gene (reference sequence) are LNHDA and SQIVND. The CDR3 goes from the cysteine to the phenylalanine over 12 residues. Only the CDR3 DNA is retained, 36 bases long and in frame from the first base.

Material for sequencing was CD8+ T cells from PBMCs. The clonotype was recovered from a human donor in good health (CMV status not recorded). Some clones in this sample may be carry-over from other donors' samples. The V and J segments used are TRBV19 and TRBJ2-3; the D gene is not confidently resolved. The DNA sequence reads TGTGCCAGTAGTTGGAGCACAGATACGCAGTATTTT. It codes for CASSWSTDTQYF.